Below, 3 T cell receptor beta chains from the same sample are listed, as sequenced in a study of blood T cells in healthy people across ages. It was with a sample-barcoded 5' primer and a J-beta primer mix that a second PCR of roughly 7 to 12 cycles was run. TCRdb reprocessed the 5' RACE reads with MiXCR, giving one entry per CDR3 protein. The sample includes around 870,000 distinct CDR3 sequences, under 35% of them seen just once. Sequences were obtained from blood. These receptors were taken from a woman over 75 in good health.

The chain carries TRBV20-1 and TRBJ2-5; 9 bases are shared with TRBD2. CDR1 DFQATT and CDR2 SNEGSKA come from the germline V gene (reference sequence). The CDR3 is made up of 14 amino acids. The junction had 7 bases not matched to a gene; V was cut back by 3 bases and J by 5 bases. In DNA form, the CDR3 reads TGCAGTGCTAGCCGCGGGGGGGCCCAGGAGACCCAGTACTTC. Translated: CSASRGGAQETQYF.

As for this clonotype: The junction does not match germline at one end; this may be a read error. The V and J genes are TRBV12-3 or TRBV12-4 and TRBJ2-3, with 7 bases matching TRBD1. This CDR3 comprises 15 residues. The CDR3, as DNA: TGTGCCAGCGGAACCGGGACAGTGGGTTCAGATGCGCAGTATTTT. Encoded protein: CASGTGTVGSDAQYF.

This CDR3 is CASSEPGSYVYGYTF. In DNA, the CDR3 is TGCGCCAGCAGTGAGCCTGGCTCCTATGTTTATGGCTACACCTTC. This chain uses TRBV10-2 with TRBJ1-2; D not certain. CDR3 length equals 15 residues. V lost 2 bases to trimming and J lost 5 bases, with 15 bases between them. CDR1 and CDR2 (germline): WSHSY, SAAADI.